What follows describes a single TCR beta chain. Its antigen remains unidentified. TCR alpha and beta CDR3 regions were amplified from RNA using iRepertoire nested multiplex PCR. Input was roughly 85-400 ng of tissue mRNA or PBMC total RNA. One entry per CDR3 protein, called by TCRdb with MiXCR from the multiplex PCR reads. The profile covers 100,000 to 150,000 distinct CDR3 sequences, with roughly 20% appearing a single time and 15% taken by the ten largest. The sample originates from a study of glioma-infiltrating T cells. Overall study findings and caveats: Tissue-blood divergence was below expectation in non-neoplastic patients, above in gliomas. Tissue and blood shared very few CDR3 sequences.

This CDR3 region has 21 residues. Germline CDR1 is MNHGY and CDR2 is SVAAGI. V lost 3 bases, J lost 4 bases, and 23 bases stayed unmatched. This receptor was taken from a human donor with low-grade glioma or glioblastoma, undergoing nonglioma brain surgery, or in good health (not recorded which). The sequencing sample was made of glioma tissue, nonneoplastic brain tissue, or PBMCs (not recorded which). The chain combines TRBV6-9 with TRBJ2-1, with 8 bases fitting TRBD2. CDR3 bases: TGTGCCAGCAGTTACTCGAAGATTCGTCGAGCGGGAGCCGTCGGGTACAATGAGCAGTTCTTC. It encodes CASSYSKIRRAGAVGYNEQFF.